Presented here are 16 T cell receptor beta chains from one specimen sequenced in a study of T-cell reconstitution after alpha-beta-depleted transplantation in children. Unique molecular identifiers tagged the TCRbeta library. Via MiXCR, TCRdb re-called the PCR reads, giving one row per CDR3 protein. Counted here are around 680,000 distinct CDR3 sequences, roughly 15% occurring once; the ten biggest clones make up approximately 1%. The material was PBMCs from the stem cell graft donor, obtained from the stem cell graft. The receptors stem from a human donor who donated a stem cell graft to a child with acute myeloid leukemia.

The J gene is TRBJ2-2, the V gene TRBV7-2; 10 nucleotides align to TRBD2. This CDR3 comprises 16 residues. J lost 5 bases, V lost 3 bases, and 6 bases had no gene match. Germline V gene sequence: CDR1 SGHTA, CDR2 FQGNSA. CDR3 in amino acids: CASSFSGGTGTGELFF. Written as DNA, the CDR3 is TGTGCCAGCAGCTTTAGCGGGGGGACGGGGACCGGGGAGCTGTTTTTT. The whole variable domain, remainder taken from reference TRBV7-2 and TRBJ2-2, is GAGVSQSPSNKVTEKGKDVELRCDPISGHTALYWYRQSLGQGLEFLIYFQGNSAPDKSGLPSDRFSAERTGGSVSTLTIQRTQQEDSAVYLCASSFSGGTGTGELFFGEGSRLTVL.

In its sample, this clonotype was seen a few times. This chain links TRBV20-1 with TRBJ2-1; TRBD1 might be the D (5 bases). There are 13 residues in the CDR3. Looked up from germline, CDR1 is DFQATT and CDR2 is SNEGSKA (reference sequence). V was pared by 5 bases and J by 5 bases, with 13 bases between. The CDR3, as DNA: TGCAGTGCTGTTGGCAGGGATGACAATGAGCAGTTCTTC. Its protein product is CSAVGRDDNEQFF.

The sample holds many counts of this clonotype. The chain employs TRBV7-9 and TRBJ1-1; D ambiguous. Germline values: CDR1 SEHNR, CDR2 FQNEAQ (reference sequence). V gave up 2 bases and J gave up 6 bases, with 7 bases separating them. There are 12 residues in the CDR3. CDR3 amino acids: CASSLSGPEAFF. The DNA for the CDR3 is TGTGCCAGCAGCTTATCTGGGCCTGAAGCTTTCTTT.

This clonotype was seen a handful of times. The chain joins TRBV7-2 to TRBJ1-1; D might be TRBD1 (5 bases). The V gene lost 2 bases and the J gene lost 6 bases, with 13 bases spanning the gap. Per the germline V gene, CDR1 is SGHTA and CDR2 is FQGNSA. The CDR3 has 14 residues. This CDR3 reads CASSLSGLLAEAFF. CDR3 nucleotide sequence: TGTGCCAGCAGCTTATCGGGGCTGTTAGCTGAAGCTTTCTTT. Filled out from reference TRBV7-2 and TRBJ1-1, the complete variable domain reads GAGVSQSPSNKVTEKGKDVELRCDPISGHTALYWYRQSLGQGLEFLIYFQGNSAPDKSGLPSDRFSAERTGGSVSTLTIQRTQQEDSAVYLCASSLSGLLAEAFFGQGTRLTVV.

This clonotype was seen ten or more times. The chain carries TRBV12-3 or TRBV12-4 and TRBJ1-2, with 7 bases identical to TRBD1. The CDR3 sequence is 13 residues long. The ends lost 4 bases at V and 7 bases at J; junction bases unmatched: 6. CDR3 protein: CASSSRQGSGYTF. CDR3 in DNA: TGTGCCAGCAGTTCCCGACAGGGCTCTGGCTACACCTTC.

This sequence joins TRBV18 and TRBJ1-5; 10 bases line up with TRBD1. This CDR3 has 17 residues. With 2 bases clipped from V and 3 bases from J, the junction kept 7 bases outside the gene matches. The germline V gene has CDR1 KGHSH and CDR2 LQKENI. The CDR3 is CASSPSFGTGDNQPQHF. In DNA form, the CDR3 reads TGTGCCAGCTCACCAAGCTTCGGGACAGGGGACAATCAGCCCCAGCATTTT.

This clonotype was seen a few times. The chain carries TRBV12-3 or TRBV12-4 and TRBJ2-2, with 7 bases that match TRBD1. The CDR3 length is 14 residues. V shed 6 bases and J 3 bases; nucleotides not matched to a gene: 4. CDR3 nucleotides: TGTGCCAGCAGGACGGGACAGCACACCGGGGAGCTGTTTTTT. Amino acids: CASRTGQHTGELFF.

This clonotype was picked up many times. Here the CDR3 reads CSATGLAGSNEQFF. The CDR3, as DNA: TGCAGTGCTACCGGTTTAGCGGGGTCCAATGAGCAGTTCTTC. The V call is TRBV20-1, the J call TRBJ2-1; 8 nucleotides match TRBD2. Germline V CDR1 and CDR2: DFQATT, SNEGSKA (reference sequence). This CDR3 contains 14 residues. Trimming at V came to 4 bases and at J to 6 bases, leaving 8 bases not matched to a gene.

This clonotype was seen once. This could be a read error, since a much larger clone is one nucleotide away. V is TRBV9 and J is TRBJ1-1; D may be TRBD1 (6 bases). The germline gives CDR1 SGDLS, CDR2 YYNGEE. There are 12 residues in the CDR3. Trimming left V 4 bases short and J 6 bases short, with 10 bases between. The CDR3 nucleotides read TGTGCCAGCAGCATTGAGGGGGCTGAAGCTTTCTTT. Translating gives CASSIEGAEAFF.

This clonotype occurred many times. This chain joins TRBV20-1 and TRBJ2-7, with D possibly matching TRBD2 (5 bases). V shed 3 bases and J shed 2 bases, with 8 bases lying between them. The CDR3 spans 12 residues. Germline CDR1 reads DFQATT; CDR2 reads SNEGSKA (reference sequence). CDR3 nucleotides: TGCAGTGCTAGTGCGGGTCCCTACGAGCAGTACTTC. Its translation: CSASAGPYEQYF.

This clonotype appeared a few times. V is TRBV20-1 and J is TRBJ1-4, with TRBD1 matching over 7 bases. V shed 0 bases and J 5 bases; nucleotides not matched to a gene: 9. Germline V lookup: CDR1 DFQATT, CDR2 SNEGSKA (reference sequence). The CDR3 is made up of 16 amino acids. The CDR3 DNA follows: TGCAGTGCTAGAGACCCGTGGGACAGTCAAAATGAAAAACTGTTTTTT. It yields the protein CSARDPWDSQNEKLFF.

Only a few counts were recorded for this clonotype. The CDR3 region is CATSRDRGGEKLFF. CDR3 in DNA: TGTGCCACCAGCAGAGATAGGGGGGGAGAAAAACTGTTTTTT. The chain is built from TRBV15 and TRBJ1-4; D possibly corresponds to TRBD1 (6 bases). Germline CDR1 and CDR2: LNHNV and YYDKDF (reference sequence). Between the trimmed V and J ends, which lost 0 bases and 8 bases, there was a span of 10 bases. The CDR3 extends over 14 amino acids.

This clonotype was observed a few times. The chain carries TRBV6-5 and TRBJ2-7; 7 bases fit TRBD1. The CDR3 runs 16 residues. V dropped 0 bases and J dropped 5; count of bases not matched to a gene: 10. Germline CDR1 is MNHEY and CDR2 is SVGAGI. Written as DNA, the CDR3 is TGTGCCAGCAGTTACTCCTCCAGGACAGGAGTAAACGAGCAGTACGTC. It yields the protein CASSYSSRTGVNEQYV.

At least ten counts were recorded for this clonotype. The genes are TRBV15 and TRBJ2-5, with 7 nucleotides matching TRBD2. The CDR3 has 15 residues. After removal of 4 bases from V and 2 bases from J, the junction contained 7 bases not matched to a gene. Germline V gene data show CDR1 as LNHNV and CDR2 as YYDKDF (reference sequence). The CDR3 here is CATSTTRGGQETQYF. CDR3 sequence (DNA): TGTGCCACCAGCACCACTCGCGGGGGACAAGAGACCCAGTACTTC.

This chain joins TRBV7-9 and TRBJ1-1; TRBD1 might be the D (5 bases). Trimming shortened V by 1 base and J by 0 bases, and 9 bases separated the two germline ends. CDR3 length equals 15 residues. Germline V gives CDR1 SEHNR, CDR2 FQNEAQ (reference sequence). CDR3 protein: CASSLVGLLNTEAFF. CDR3 DNA sequence: TGTGCCAGCAGCTTAGTGGGACTGCTGAACACTGAAGCTTTCTTT.

The chain is built from TRBV28 and TRBJ2-7, with D perhaps TRBD2 (6 bases). CDR3 length: 12 amino acids. The germline V gene has CDR1 MDHEN and CDR2 SYDVKM. CDR3 DNA: TGTGCTTCTGCCCGGGGGATCTACGAGCAGTACTTC. Its translation is CASARGIYEQYF. The full variable domain, in which reference TRBV28 and TRBJ2-7 provide the parts outside the CDR3, is DVKVTQSSRYLVKRTGEKVFLECVQDMDHENMFWYRQDPGLGLRLIYFSYDVKMKEKGDIPEGYSVSREKKERFSLILESASTNQTSMYLCASARGIYEQYFGPGTRLTVT.